This T cell receptor (beta chain) was observed in a study of blood T cell repertoires in COVID-19. In the study overall: Both acute and convalescent COVID-19 samples were obtained from the United States, Italy and Spain. T cells, B-cell-depleted T cells, or PBMCs provided the cDNA or gDNA that served as material.

Authors' processing steps: Reference gene primer amplification gave nucleated cell count estimates. The table came from immunoSEQ multiplex PCR; TCRdb's copy has only in-frame clones and leaves some out. For V, J and clone size, that table is used; D and trimming come from the DNA. The profile shows 70,000 to 95,000 clones, 80% to 90% of them singletons. The V gene lost 2 bases and the J gene lost 4 bases, with 18 bases spanning the gap. This CDR3 is built from 16 residues. Germline values: CDR1 LGHDT, CDR2 YNNKEL (reference sequence). V gene TRBV3-1 (or the pseudogene TRBV3-2) combines with J gene TRBJ2-7; a weak D match, TRBD2 (6 bases). The specimen sequenced was peripheral blood. This clonotype was obtained from a human donor in a cohort sampled during active COVID-19. CDR3 loop: CASSQPNQNRGYEQYF. The DNA for the CDR3 is TGTGCCAGCAGCCAACCTAACCAAAACCGGGGGTACGAGCAGTACTTC.